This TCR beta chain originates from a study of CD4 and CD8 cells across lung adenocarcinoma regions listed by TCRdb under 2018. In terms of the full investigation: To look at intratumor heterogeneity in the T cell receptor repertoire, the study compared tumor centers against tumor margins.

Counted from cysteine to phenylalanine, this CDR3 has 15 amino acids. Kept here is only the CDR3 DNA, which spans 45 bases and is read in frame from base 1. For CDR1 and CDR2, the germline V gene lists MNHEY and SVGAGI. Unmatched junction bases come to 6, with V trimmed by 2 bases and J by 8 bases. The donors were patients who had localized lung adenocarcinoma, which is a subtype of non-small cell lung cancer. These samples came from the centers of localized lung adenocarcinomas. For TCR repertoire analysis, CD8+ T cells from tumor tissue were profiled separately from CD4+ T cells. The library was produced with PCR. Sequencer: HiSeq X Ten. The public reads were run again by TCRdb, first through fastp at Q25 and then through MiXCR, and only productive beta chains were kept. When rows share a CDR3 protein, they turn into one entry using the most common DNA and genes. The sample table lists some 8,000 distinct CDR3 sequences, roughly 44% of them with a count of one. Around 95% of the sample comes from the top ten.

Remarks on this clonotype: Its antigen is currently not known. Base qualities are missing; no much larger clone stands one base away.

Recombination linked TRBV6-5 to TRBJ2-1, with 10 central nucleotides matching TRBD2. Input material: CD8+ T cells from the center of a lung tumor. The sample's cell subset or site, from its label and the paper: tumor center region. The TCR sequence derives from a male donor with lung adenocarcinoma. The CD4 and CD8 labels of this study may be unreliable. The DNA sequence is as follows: TGTGCCAGCAGTTACAGGACTAGCGGATTTCATGAGCAGTTCTTC. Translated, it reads CASSYRTSGFHEQFF.